This T cell receptor beta chain was found in a study of T cells in Graves' hyperthyroidism and ophthalmopathy. What was amplified from RNA transcripts were TCR beta CDR3 regions. Primed by the HTBI set, a first-round RT-PCR was run on the TCR CDR3. One entry per CDR3 protein results from TCRdb running MiXCR on the multiplex PCR reads. This sample carries about 640,000 distinct CDR3 sequences, 20% of them seen once, and the ten largest clones take around a third. V lost 5 bases, J lost 1 base, and 7 bases stayed unmatched. CDR3 length equals 16 residues. Germline-derived CDR1 and CDR2 are SGHAT and FQNNGV.

This chain connects TRBV11-2 to TRBJ2-7; 11 bases are shared with TRBD2. This clonotype was sampled from a man aged 25 to 40 with Graves' ophthalmopathy. Sequenced: blood. The CDR3 DNA follows: TGTGCCAGCAGCCTCGGACTAGCGGGTACGTCCTACGAGCAGTACTTC. It translates to CASSLGLAGTSYEQYF.